This paragraph reports one T cell receptor beta chain. Per germline, CDR1 KGHDR and CDR2 SFDVKD. The CDR3 totals 11 residues. V was pared by 7 bases and J by 3 bases, with 6 bases between. These data originate in a study of blood T cell repertoires in COVID-19. Profiled with immunoSEQ multiplex PCR; TCRdb holds only in-frame clones, not every one. Of a few hundred thousand clones detected, 85% to 90% appear once; the ten largest clones hold about 6%. The sequenced sample was peripheral blood. The receptor was derived from a woman aged 50 to 60 with COVID-19, enrolled during active disease. The genes are TRBV24-1 and TRBJ2-7, with a possible D match to TRBD1 (5 bases). CDR3 loop: CATSDSYEQYF. The CDR3 coding sequence is TGTGCCACCAGCGACAGCTACGAGCAGTACTTC.